The 8 T cell receptor beta chains below were found in one sample sequenced in a study of blood T cell repertoires in COVID-19. Measured with immunoSEQ multiplex PCR; TCRdb has only the in-frame clones, and not every one. The table lists around 360,000 clones, around 87% of them singletons, with about 9.4% in the top ten. The specimen was peripheral blood. Receptors originate from a woman aged 30 to 39 with COVID-19, enrolled during active disease.

Here the CDR3 reads CAWRSGQGVNEKLFF. For the CDR3, the DNA is TGTGCCTGGAGATCGGGACAGGGGGTTAATGAAAAACTGTTTTTT. The V and J genes are TRBV30 and TRBJ1-4; 11 bases are a match to TRBD1. The CDR3 spans 15 residues. The trim removed 3 bases at V and 4 bases at J, leaving 4 bases unmatched. CDR1 and CDR2 (germline): GTSNPN, SVGIG (reference sequence).

This chain connects TRBV28 to TRBJ1-2; possible D gene TRBD1, 5 bases. V was pared by 6 bases and J by 3 bases, with 17 bases between. CDR1 and CDR2 from the germline V gene are MDHEN and SYDVKM. The CDR3 is 15 residues long. The CDR3 here is CASRELRGLDYGYTF. CDR3 DNA sequence: TGTGCCAGCAGGGAATTAAGGGGACTCGACTATGGCTACACCTTC.

The CDR3 sequence: CASDPGGVSTDTQYF. CDR3 nucleotide sequence: TGTGCCTCCGACCCGGGGGGAGTAAGCACAGATACGCAGTATTTT. V and J are TRBV9 and TRBJ2-3; TRBD2 aligns across 7 bases. The CDR3 runs 15 residues. V was clipped by 10 bases and J by 0 bases; unmatched bases: 11. Germline values: CDR1 SGDLS, CDR2 YYNGEE. Supplemented by reference TRBV9 and TRBJ2-3, the full variable domain reads DSGVTQTPKHLITATGQRVTLRCSPRSGDLSVYWYQQSLDQGLQFLIQYYNGEERAKGNILERFSAQQFPDLHSELNLSSLELGDSALYFCASDPGGVSTDTQYFGPGTRLTVL.

This rearrangement joins TRBV6-5 to TRBJ2-7; weak D call: TRBD2 (6 bases). V lost 2 bases and J 6 bases, leaving 14 bases between the germline ends. Per the germline V gene, CDR1 is MNHEY and CDR2 is SVGAGI. This CDR3 is 14 amino acids long. CDR3 coding DNA: TGTGCCAGCAGTTACGGGACGGGAGTATCCGAGCAGTACTTC. Amino acid sequence: CASSYGTGVSEQYF.

This sequence joins TRBV5-4 and TRBJ2-1, with D tentatively TRBD2 (5 bases). From germline, CDR1 is SGHNT and CDR2 YYREEE (reference sequence). The ends were cut back, 4 bases at V and 9 bases at J, with 14 bases in the middle. The CDR3 is 13 residues long. The CDR3 loop reads CASSRLATPEQFF. In nucleotides, the CDR3 is TGTGCCAGCAGCCGATTAGCGACCCCTGAGCAGTTCTTC.

This clone showed up just a few times. The chain recombines TRBV11-2 with TRBJ2-2; 9 nucleotides match TRBD2. Germline V gene sequence: CDR1 SGHAT, CDR2 FQNNGV. The ends lost 5 bases at V and 3 bases at J; junction bases unmatched: 7. This CDR3 has 16 amino acids. DNA of the CDR3: TGTGCCAGCAGCATAGTTCTAGCGGGGTACACCGGGGAGCTGTTTTTT. It codes for CASSIVLAGYTGELFF.

V and J are TRBV9 and TRBJ1-6; 7 nucleotides match TRBD1. The CDR3 has 16 residues. After removal of 3 bases from V and 7 bases from J, the junction contained 10 bases not matched to a gene. Germline CDR1 is SGDLS and CDR2 is YYNGEE. The chain's CDR3 is CASSAALQGTNSPLHF. In DNA, the CDR3 is TGTGCCAGCAGCGCCGCGTTACAGGGGACCAATTCACCCCTCCACTTT.

This clone was detected a few times. The genes are TRBV6-1 and TRBJ2-5, with 11 positions matching TRBD2. CDR3 length equals 17 residues. Germline CDR1 reads MNHNS; CDR2 reads SASEGT. V dropped 4 bases and J dropped 5; count of bases not matched to a gene: 12. The CDR3 sequence: CASSVLNSGRARETQYF. CDR3 nucleotide sequence: TGTGCCAGCAGTGTACTTAATAGCGGGAGGGCCAGGGAGACCCAGTACTTC.